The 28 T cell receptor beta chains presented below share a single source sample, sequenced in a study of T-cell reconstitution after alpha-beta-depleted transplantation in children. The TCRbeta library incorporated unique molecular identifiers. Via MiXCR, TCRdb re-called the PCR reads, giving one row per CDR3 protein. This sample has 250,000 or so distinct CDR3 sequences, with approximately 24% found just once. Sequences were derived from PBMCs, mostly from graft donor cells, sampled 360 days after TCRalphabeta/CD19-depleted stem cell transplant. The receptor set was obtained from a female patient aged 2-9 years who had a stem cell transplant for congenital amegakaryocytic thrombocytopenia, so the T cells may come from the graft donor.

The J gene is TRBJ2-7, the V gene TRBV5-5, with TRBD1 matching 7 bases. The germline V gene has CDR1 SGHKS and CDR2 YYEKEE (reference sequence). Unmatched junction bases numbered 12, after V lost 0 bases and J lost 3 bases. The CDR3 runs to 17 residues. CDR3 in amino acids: CASSLDPGGQVYYEQYF. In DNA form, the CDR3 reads TGTGCCAGCAGCTTGGACCCGGGCGGACAGGTATACTACGAGCAGTACTTC.

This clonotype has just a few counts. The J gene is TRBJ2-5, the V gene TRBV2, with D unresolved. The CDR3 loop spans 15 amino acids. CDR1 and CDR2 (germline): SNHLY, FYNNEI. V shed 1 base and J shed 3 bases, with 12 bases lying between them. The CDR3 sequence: CASSEGWLGKETQYF. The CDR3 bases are TGTGCCAGCAGTGAAGGATGGTTGGGGAAAGAGACCCAGTACTTC.

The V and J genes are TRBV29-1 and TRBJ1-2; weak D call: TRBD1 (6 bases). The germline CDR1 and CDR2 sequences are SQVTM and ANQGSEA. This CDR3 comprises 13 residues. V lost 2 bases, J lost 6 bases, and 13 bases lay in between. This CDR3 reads CSVELGQGNGYTF. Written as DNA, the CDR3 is TGCAGCGTTGAATTGGGGCAGGGGAATGGCTACACCTTC.

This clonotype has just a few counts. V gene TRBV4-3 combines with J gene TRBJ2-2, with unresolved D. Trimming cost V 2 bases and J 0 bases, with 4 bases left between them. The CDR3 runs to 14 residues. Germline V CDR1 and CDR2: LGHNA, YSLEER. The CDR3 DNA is TGCGCCAGCAGCCAATTGACGAACACCGGGGAGCTGTTTTTT. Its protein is CASSQLTNTGELFF.

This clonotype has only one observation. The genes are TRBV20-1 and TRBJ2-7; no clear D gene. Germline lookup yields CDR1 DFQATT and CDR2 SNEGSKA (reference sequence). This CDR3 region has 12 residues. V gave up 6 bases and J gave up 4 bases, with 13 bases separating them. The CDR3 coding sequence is TGCAGTGCCAAATTAAACTCTTACGAGCAGTACTTC. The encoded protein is CSAKLNSYEQYF.

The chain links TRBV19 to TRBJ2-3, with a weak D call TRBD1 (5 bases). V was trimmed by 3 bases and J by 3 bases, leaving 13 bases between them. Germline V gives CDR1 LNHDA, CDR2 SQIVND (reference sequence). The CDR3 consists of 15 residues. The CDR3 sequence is CASSIPGWETDTQYF. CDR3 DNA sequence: TGTGCCAGTAGTATTCCAGGGTGGGAAACAGATACGCAGTATTTT.

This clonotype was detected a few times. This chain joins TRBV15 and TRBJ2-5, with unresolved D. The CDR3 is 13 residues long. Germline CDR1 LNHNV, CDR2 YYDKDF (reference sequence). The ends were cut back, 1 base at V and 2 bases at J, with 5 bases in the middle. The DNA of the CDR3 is TGTGCCACCAGCAGAGCTAGTCAAGAGACCCAGTACTTC. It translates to CATSRASQETQYF.

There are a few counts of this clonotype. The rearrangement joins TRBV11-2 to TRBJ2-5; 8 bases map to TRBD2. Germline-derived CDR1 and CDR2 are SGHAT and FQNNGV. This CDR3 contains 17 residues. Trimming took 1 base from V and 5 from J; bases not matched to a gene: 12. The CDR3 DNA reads TGTGCCAGCAGCTTAGGCACAGCGGGAGTTTTTATGGAGACCCAGTACTTC. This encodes CASSLGTAGVFMETQYF.

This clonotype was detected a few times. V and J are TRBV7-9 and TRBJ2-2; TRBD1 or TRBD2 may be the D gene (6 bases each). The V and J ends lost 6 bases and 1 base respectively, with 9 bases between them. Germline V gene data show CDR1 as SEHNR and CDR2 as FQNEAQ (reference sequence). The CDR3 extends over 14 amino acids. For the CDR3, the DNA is TGTGCCAGCAGAAGGGGGGAGAACACCGGGGAGCTGTTTTTT. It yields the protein CASRRGENTGELFF.

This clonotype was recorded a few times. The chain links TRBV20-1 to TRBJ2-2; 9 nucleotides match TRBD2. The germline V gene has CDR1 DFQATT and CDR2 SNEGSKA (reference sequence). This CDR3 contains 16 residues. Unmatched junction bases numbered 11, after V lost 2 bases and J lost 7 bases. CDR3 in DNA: TGCAGTGCTAGACCCCCGGCGGGAGGGAAAAGCGGGGAGCTGTTTTTT. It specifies CSARPPAGGKSGELFF.

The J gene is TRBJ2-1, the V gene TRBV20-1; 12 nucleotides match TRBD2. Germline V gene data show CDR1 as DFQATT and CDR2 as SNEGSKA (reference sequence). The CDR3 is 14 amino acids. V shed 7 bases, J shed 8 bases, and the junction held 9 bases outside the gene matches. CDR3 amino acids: CSELASGGAHEQFF. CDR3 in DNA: TGCAGTGAATTAGCTAGCGGGGGGGCCCATGAGCAGTTCTTC.

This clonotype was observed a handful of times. The CDR3 spells CASSIETGGEQYF. The CDR3 bases are TGTGCCAGTAGTATAGAGACAGGGGGCGAGCAGTACTTC. The rearrangement joins TRBV19 to TRBJ2-7; 9 nucleotides line up with TRBD1. Germline CDR1 and CDR2: LNHDA and SQIVND (reference sequence). V gave up 0 bases and J gave up 6 bases; unmatched junction bases: 0. The CDR3 covers 13 residues.

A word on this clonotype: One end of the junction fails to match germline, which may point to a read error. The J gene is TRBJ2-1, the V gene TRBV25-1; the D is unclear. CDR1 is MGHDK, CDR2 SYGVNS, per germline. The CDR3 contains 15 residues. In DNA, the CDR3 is TGTGCCAGCAGTGAATGGGTCAGCTCCTACAAGGAGCAGTTCTTC. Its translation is CASSEWVSSYKEQFF.

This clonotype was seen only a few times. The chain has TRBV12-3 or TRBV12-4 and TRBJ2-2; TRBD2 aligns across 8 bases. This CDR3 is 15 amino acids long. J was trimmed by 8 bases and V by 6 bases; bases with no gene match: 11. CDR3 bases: TGTGCCAGCAGGGAGACTAGCGCCGGTTTTGGGGAGCTGTTTTTT. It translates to CASRETSAGFGELFF.

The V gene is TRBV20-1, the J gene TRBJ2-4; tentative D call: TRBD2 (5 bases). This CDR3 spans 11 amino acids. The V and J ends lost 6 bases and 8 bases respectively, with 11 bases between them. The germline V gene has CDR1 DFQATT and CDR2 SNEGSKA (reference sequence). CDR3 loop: CSATDGDIQYF. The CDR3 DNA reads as TGCAGTGCCACGGACGGGGACATTCAGTACTTC.

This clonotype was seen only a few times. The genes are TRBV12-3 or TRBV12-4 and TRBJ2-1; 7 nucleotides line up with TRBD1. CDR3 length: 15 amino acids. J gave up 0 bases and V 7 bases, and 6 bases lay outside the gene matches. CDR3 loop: CASIDRATSYNEQFF. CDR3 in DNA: TGTGCCAGCATTGACAGGGCGACCTCCTACAATGAGCAGTTCTTC.

The CDR3 protein is CASGTRMNTEAFF. The DNA for the CDR3 is TGTGCCAGCGGGACAAGAATGAACACTGAAGCTTTCTTT. V is TRBV2 and J is TRBJ1-1; the D gene is possibly TRBD1 (6 bases). The CDR3 is 13 amino acids. V was pared by 8 bases and J by 0 bases, with 10 bases between. Germline CDR1 reads SNHLY; CDR2 reads FYNNEI.

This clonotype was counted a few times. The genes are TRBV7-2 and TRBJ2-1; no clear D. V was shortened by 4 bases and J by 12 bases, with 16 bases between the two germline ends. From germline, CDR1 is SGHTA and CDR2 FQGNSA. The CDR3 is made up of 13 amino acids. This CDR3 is CASSSDQAVPQFF. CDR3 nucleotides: TGTGCCAGCAGCTCAGATCAGGCCGTACCGCAGTTCTTC.

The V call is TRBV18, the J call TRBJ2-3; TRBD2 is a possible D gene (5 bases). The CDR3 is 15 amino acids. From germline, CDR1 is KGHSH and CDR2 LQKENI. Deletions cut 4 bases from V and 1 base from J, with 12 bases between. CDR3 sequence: CASSQTARGTDTQYF. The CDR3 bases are TGTGCCAGCTCACAGACGGCGAGGGGCACAGATACGCAGTATTTT.

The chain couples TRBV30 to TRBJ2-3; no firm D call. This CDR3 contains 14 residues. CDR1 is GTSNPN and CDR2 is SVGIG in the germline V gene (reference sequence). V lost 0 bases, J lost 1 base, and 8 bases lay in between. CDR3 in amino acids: CAWSVTEGTDTQYF. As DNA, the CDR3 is TGTGCCTGGAGTGTAACGGAAGGCACAGATACGCAGTATTTT.

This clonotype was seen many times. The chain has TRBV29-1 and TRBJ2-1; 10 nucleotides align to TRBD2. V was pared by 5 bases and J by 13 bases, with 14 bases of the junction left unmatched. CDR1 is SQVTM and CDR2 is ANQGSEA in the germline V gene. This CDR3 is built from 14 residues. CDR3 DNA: TGCAGCGTTCGAGAGCTAGCGGGAGTTTTTGTTCAGTTCTTC. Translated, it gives CSVRELAGVFVQFF.

CDR3 DNA sequence: TGTGCCACCAACGAACTGGGGGCGTACCAAGAGACCCAGTACTTC. It encodes CATNELGAYQETQYF. The rearrangement uses TRBV10-3 and TRBJ2-5; possibly TRBD1 for D (6 bases). Looked up from germline, CDR1 is ENHRY and CDR2 is SYGVKD. V was clipped by 10 bases and J by 0 bases, with 18 bases between them. The CDR3 is 15 residues long.

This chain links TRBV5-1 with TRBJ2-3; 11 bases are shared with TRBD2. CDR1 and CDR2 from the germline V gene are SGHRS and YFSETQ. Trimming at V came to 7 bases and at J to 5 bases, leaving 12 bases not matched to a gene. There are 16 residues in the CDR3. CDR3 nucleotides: TGCGCCAGCGACCCCACCGGGACTAGCGGAAAAGATACGCAGTATTTT. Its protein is CASDPTGTSGKDTQYF.

The chain's CDR3 is CASSSETGREQYF. CDR3 coding DNA: TGTGCCAGCAGCTCCGAGACAGGCAGGGAGCAGTACTTC. V usage is TRBV7-2 and J usage is TRBJ2-7; maybe TRBD1 (6 bases). The V gene's germline CDR1 is SGHTA and CDR2 FQGNSA. Trimming stripped 4 bases from V and 7 bases from J, with 14 bases between. There are 13 residues in the CDR3.

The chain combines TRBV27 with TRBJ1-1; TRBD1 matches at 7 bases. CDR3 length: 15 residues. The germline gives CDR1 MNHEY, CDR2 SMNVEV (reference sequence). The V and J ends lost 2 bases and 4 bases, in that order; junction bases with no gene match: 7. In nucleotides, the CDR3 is TGTGCCAGCAGTTTAAGGCCAGGGGGTTTCACTGAAGCTTTCTTT. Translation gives CASSLRPGGFTEAFF.

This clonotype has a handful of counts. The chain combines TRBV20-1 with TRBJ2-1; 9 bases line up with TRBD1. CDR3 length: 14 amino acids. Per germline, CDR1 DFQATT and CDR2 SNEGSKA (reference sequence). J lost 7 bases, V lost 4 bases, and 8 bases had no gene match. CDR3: CSATHGQGKNEQFF. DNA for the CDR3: TGCAGTGCTACGCACGGACAGGGGAAAAATGAGCAGTTCTTC.

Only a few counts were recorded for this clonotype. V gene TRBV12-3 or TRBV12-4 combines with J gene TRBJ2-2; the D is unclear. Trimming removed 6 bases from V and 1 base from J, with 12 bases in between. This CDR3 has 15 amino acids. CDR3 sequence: CASSHPQQNTGELFF. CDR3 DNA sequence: TGTGCCAGCAGCCACCCTCAACAGAACACCGGGGAGCTGTTTTTT.

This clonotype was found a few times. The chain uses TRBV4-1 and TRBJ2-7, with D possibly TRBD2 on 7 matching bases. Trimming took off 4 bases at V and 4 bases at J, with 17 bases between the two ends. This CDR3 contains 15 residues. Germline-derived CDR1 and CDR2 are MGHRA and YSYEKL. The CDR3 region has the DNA TGCGCCAGCAGCCTGCGGGGGCCATGGGAGTACGAGCAGTACTTC. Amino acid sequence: CASSLRGPWEYEQYF.